This T cell receptor beta chain was sequenced during a study of CD8 T cells in Susac syndrome. When the RNA was reverse transcribed, random hexamers were used with an input of about 0.5 to 1 ug. The TCR beta CDR3 was amplified by immunoSEQ multiplex PCR across 54 Vbeta, 13 Jbeta. In TCRdb, the immunoSEQ multiplex PCR reads were re-called with MiXCR into one record per CDR3 protein. Seen here are 150,000 to 200,000 distinct CDR3 sequences, about 95% observed once, and the top ten hold about 0.1%. This CDR3 has 13 residues. Losses at the gene ends were 7 bases for V and 2 bases for J; bases not matched to a gene: 5. Germline-derived CDR1 and CDR2 are MNHEY and SVGAGI. Sequencing of TCR beta drew on CD8+ and CD4+ T cells from blood.

The sequence derives from a human donor in good health. The chain carries TRBV6-5 and TRBJ2-7; the match to TRBD1 covers 7 bases. Sequences were obtained from CD4+ T cells from PBMCs. The CDR3 DNA is TGTGCCAGCACCAAGACAGGGACCTACGAGCAGTACTTC. This sequence encodes CASTKTGTYEQYF.